The entry below describes one T cell receptor beta chain. Its antigen has not been determined. No base quality information exists; no much larger clone differs at one position. The donors were roughly 40 Caucasian individuals from Russia, aged about 6 to 95 years, who were systemically healthy. Each donor gave ten milliliters of peripheral blood, collected into EDTA-treated Vacutainer tubes. Ficoll-Paque density-gradient centrifugation was used to isolate PBMCs, with at least 6.5 million per sample. Total RNA was extracted from PBMCs with Trizol reagent, with at least 6 micrograms obtained per sample. For every donor, flow cytometry on a PBMC aliquot measured the percentage of naive CD45RAhigh/CD27high T cells. In the germline V gene, CDR1 corresponds to SGHVS and CDR2 to FQNEAQ. The V and J ends are trimmed by 1 base and 0 bases, leaving 6 bases between them. The CDR3, from cysteine to phenylalanine, totals 14 residues. Only CDR3 DNA is held: 42 bases, read in frame from base 1.

These data are taken from a study of blood T cells in healthy people across ages (dated by TCRdb to the mid-2010s). Describing the broader study: Template switching captured roughly one uniquely barcoded TCR beta cDNA molecule per two T cells in model experiments. For two donors (one aged 18 to 29 and one aged 80 or older), the study analyzed two additional independent replicas of 1 million unique cDNA reads from the same blood draw. The donors were split into four age groups: young (average about 15 years), middle-aged (about 40), aged (over 55) and long-lived (more than 80). To track age-related changes in TCR beta repertoire diversity, the study relied on deep sequencing normalized with unique cDNA molecular identifiers.

Results the study describes overall, beyond this receptor: There was a strong correlation between observed TCR beta diversity and the percentage of naive T cells measured by flow cytometry. As age increased, observed TCR beta diversity per million T cells dropped in a roughly linear way, and a significant reduction was already evident by age about 40. Compared with the aged group, more naive CD4+ T cells, fewer expanded clones and increased TCR diversity were shown by the long-lived group, suggesting age selection. Because the CMV infection status of the donors was unknown, age-related changes in expanded clonotypes may potentially have been confounded. Because profiling used bulk unsorted PBMCs, naive and antigen-experienced compartments could not be compared conclusively. Estimates of total diversity from one million sequenced T cells were regarded as lower bounds and underestimates.

The library was generated by 5' RACE. Sequencing relied on an Illumina HiSeq 2500. The second PCR ran for about 6 to 12 cycles and used a J-beta primer mix along with a sample-barcoded 5' primer. A unique molecular identifier was introduced onto each TCR beta cDNA molecule by a template-switch 5' adaptor carrying 12 random nucleotides. Each sample yielded at least 2.5 million CDR3-containing paired-end reads. All of the RNA was converted into first-strand cDNA using the Mint cDNA synthesis kit, with a TRBC-specific oligonucleotide serving as the primer. All cDNA was treated with uracil-DNA glycosylase and then went through a first 18-cycle PCR with the universal primers M1SS and BC2_uni_R. For the original study's pipeline: For normalization, 1 million high-quality reads, each with a distinct molecular identifier, were randomly selected from each sample. Instead of being binned into consensus sequences, reads with shared molecular identifiers were discarded. MiTCR, run with a Q25 quality threshold and the strictest error-elimination algorithm, handled CDR3 identification, clonotype clustering and error correction. A nonparametric unseen species model using Euler transformation provided a lower-bound estimate of total TCR beta diversity. The public reads were quality trimmed at Q25 with fastp and then assembled into clones with MiXCR by TCRdb, keeping productive beta chains. Every CDR3 protein is listed once, alongside the most common genes and DNA of its rows. These V and J calls rely on TCRdb rather than the paper's analysis. The sample table lists about 720,000 distinct CDR3 sequences, roughly 25% of them with a count of one. Approximately 4% of the sample is taken by the ten largest.

This sample also belongs to another study, concerning T cells of mothers and their children. From that second study: Nine systemically healthy Caucasian individuals, comprising three mothers and their six children, were included as donors. cDNA synthesis consumed the entire amount of extracted RNA, loaded at around 1.4 ug RNA in each 15 ul reaction. In the second PCR, the M1S primer added sample barcodes and 2-4 random nucleotides. More than 9 million TCR beta CDR3 reads were obtained from each mother, and about 3 million reads were obtained from each child. Thymic selection similarly shapes TCR recombination output in related and unrelated pairs, with minor effect from inherited differences. Related mother-child pairs always showed normalized repertoire overlap that was slightly higher than in unrelated mother-child pairs, though the difference was never significant. Persistent microchimeric T cell clones were not detected, at a sensitivity of about 100 clones per million clonotypes. In the study, deep NGS was used to compare the TCR beta repertoires of mothers and children, and features distinguishing related mother-child pairs from unrelated individuals were sought. The mean age was around 42 +/- 4 years for the mothers and about 12 +/- 4 years for the children. After adapters were ligated using NEBNext reagents, the libraries underwent 100+100 nt paired-end sequencing on an Illumina HiSeq 2000. To prevent cross-contamination, the mother and child libraries were prepared a month apart and were sequenced in separate runs. For each donor, somewhere between about 450,000 and 2,100,000 distinct TCR beta clonotypes were identified. Naive TCR beta clonotypes were estimated from low-frequency clonotypes matched to each donor's FACS-determined naive share, without sorting.

The chain uses TRBV7-8 and TRBJ2-5, with the D gene call left open. The sequence was obtained from a boy aged 5 to 17 in good health. Material: blood. At the DNA level, the sequence is TGTGCCAGCAGCTTAGAGATATACCAAGAGACCCAGTACTTC. Protein translation: CASSLEIYQETQYF. With the portions outside the CDR3 filled from the reference TRBV7-8 and TRBJ2-5 genes, the complete variable region becomes GAGVSQSPRYKVAKRGQDVALRCDPISGHVSLFWYQQALGQGPEFLTYFQNEAQLDKSGLPSDRFFAERPEGSVSTLKIQRTQQEDSAVYLCASSLEIYQETQYFGPGTRLLVL.